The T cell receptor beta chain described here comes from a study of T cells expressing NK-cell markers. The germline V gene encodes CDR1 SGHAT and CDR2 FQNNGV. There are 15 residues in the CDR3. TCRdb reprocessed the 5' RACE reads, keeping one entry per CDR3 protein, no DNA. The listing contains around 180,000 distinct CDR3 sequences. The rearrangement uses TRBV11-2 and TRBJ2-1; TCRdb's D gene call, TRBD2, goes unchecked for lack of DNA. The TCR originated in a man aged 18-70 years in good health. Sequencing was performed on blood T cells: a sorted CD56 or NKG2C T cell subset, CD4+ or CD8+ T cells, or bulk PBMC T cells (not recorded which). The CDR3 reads CASSLSGGTGHEQFF.